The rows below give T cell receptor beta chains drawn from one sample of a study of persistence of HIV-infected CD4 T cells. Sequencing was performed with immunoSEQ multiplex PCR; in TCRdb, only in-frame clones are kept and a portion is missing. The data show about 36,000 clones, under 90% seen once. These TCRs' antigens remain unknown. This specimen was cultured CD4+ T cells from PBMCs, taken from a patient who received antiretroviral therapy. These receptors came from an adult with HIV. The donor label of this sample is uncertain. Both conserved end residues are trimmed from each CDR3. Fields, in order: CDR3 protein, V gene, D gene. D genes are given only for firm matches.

ASSPRAGRNYEQY	TRBV7-2	TRBD2
ASSQEGGGVIQGQY	TRBV4-1	TRBD2
ASSVSGVSTDTQY	TRBV9	TRBD2
SVVGRNTEAF	TRBV29-1	-
ASSQDRQGDDEQF	TRBV3-1/TRBV3-2	TRBD1
ASSLPGLAGGSSYNEQF	TRBV11-2	TRBD2
ASSQLSLGPSYEQY	TRBV3-1/TRBV3-2	-
ASSTGHLVGGYT	TRBV7-9	-
ASSVAGGAVDTQY	TRBV9	TRBD2
ASSLAGGAADTQY	TRBV7-8	-
ASSKKGGDEQY	TRBV21-1	-
ASSQDPFAGKGNQPQH	TRBV3-1/TRBV3-2	-
ASSLHSRANYGYT	TRBV28	-
ASSLRDRETQY	TRBV27	TRBD1
SASGMSKGLGAF	TRBV20-1	-
ASSEYGYGTQY	TRBV6-1	-
ASIPGQGAHEQY	TRBV6-4	TRBD1
ATRGLHYNEQF	TRBV21-1	-
ASSEARTGGNEAF	TRBV6-1	TRBD1
ASSLTGFPQETQY	TRBV5-1	-
ASKEKGVTGELF	TRBV10-2	-
ASSPLAWSYEQY	TRBV9	-
ASSPTGYLTGELF	TRBV2	-